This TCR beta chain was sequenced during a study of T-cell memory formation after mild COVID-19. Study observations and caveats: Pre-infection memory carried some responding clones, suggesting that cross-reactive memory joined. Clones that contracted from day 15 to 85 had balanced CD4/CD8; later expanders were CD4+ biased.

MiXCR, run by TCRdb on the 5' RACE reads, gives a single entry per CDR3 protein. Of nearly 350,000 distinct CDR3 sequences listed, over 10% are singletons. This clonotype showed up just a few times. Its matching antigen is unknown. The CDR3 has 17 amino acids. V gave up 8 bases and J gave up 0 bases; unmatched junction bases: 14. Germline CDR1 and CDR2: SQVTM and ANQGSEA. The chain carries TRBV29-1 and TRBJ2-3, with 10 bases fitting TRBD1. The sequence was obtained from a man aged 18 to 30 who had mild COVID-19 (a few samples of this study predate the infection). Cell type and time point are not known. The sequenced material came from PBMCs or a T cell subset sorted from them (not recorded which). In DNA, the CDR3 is TGCAGCTTGGCCGGGGACAGGGGCACGGCTAGCACAGATACGCAGTATTTT. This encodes CSLAGDRGTASTDTQYF.